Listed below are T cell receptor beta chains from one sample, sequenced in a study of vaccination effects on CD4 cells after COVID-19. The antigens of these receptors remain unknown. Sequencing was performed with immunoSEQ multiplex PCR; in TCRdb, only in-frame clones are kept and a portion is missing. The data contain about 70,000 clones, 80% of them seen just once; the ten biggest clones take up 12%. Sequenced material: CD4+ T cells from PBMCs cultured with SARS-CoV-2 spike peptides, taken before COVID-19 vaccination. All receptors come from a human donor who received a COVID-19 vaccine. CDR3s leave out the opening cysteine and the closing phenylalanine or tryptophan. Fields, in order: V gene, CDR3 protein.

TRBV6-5,ASSYRGQETQY
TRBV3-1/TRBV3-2,ASTPSGGVGTQY
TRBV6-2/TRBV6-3,ASSYGAGGPYNEQF
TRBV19,ASSNQLVGQETQY
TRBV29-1,SVVSGGAGNTIY
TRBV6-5,ASSQQGSTTGELF
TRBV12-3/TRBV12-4,ASSSGGRPQH
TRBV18,ASSPGTAFSGANVLT
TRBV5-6,ASSLGFGYTGELF
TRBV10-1,ASSGTRVDGYT
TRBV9,ASSVAAGQETQY
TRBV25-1,ASSDSTGTGTFYGYT
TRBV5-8,ASPVNPVPGNSISPDTQY
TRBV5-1,ASSGDRDYGYT
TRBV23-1,ASSQSHGETQY
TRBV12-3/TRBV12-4,ASNTAGAETQY
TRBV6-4,ASRGGLVRELF
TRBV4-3,ASSRTSGGGDTQY
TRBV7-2,ASSFRADSGNTIY
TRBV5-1,ASSRGQGENQPQH
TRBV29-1,SVEGQAETQY
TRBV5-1,ASSLEGGAEQPQH